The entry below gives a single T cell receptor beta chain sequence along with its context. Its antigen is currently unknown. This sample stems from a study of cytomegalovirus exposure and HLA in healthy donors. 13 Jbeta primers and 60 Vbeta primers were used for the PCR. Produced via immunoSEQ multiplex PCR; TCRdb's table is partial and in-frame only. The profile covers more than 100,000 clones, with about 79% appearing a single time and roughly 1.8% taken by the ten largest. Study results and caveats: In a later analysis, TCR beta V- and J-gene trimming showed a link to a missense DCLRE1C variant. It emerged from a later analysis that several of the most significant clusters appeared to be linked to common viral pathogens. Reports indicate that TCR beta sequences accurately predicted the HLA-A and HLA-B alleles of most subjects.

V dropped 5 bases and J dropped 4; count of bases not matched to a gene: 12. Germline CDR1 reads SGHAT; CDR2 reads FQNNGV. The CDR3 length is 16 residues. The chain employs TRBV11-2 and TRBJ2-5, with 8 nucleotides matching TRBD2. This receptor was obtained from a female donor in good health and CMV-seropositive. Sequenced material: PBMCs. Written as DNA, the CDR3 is TGTGCCAGCAGCACCACGGAATCGGGAGGGGGAGAGACCCAGTACTTC. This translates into CASSTTESGGGETQYF.